One T cell receptor beta chain is described in this entry. Its antigen remains unknown. Additional DNA sequences in this sample encode the identical CDR3. The V and J ends lost 4 bases and 0 bases respectively, with 4 bases between them. The germline V gene encodes CDR1 LNHDA and CDR2 SQIVND (reference sequence). This CDR3 has 13 amino acids. This entry comes from a study of shared clonotypes between healthy human individuals. The test was conducted at deep level. Repertoires were generated with immunoSEQ multiplex PCR, while TCRdb's copy carries only in-frame clones and drops some. The table has roughly 1,100,000 clones, 60% to 80% seen once. Findings and limits, study-wide: Rarefaction revealed incomplete sorted-subset sequencing despite large depth.

The sample was memory CD4+ T cells sorted from blood. Regarding subset: CD45RA-negative fraction. The rearrangement uses TRBV19 and TRBJ1-3; unclear D gene. The TCR sequence derives from a man between 18 and 29 years old in good health. CDR3 in DNA: TGTGCCAGTAGTACTTTCTCTGGAAACACCATATATTTT. As protein: CASSTFSGNTIYF.